This is a list of T cell receptor beta chains from one sample in a study of blood T cell repertoires in COVID-19. TCRdb's table, derived via immunoSEQ multiplex PCR, lists solely in-frame clones and lacks some. The sample has a few hundred thousand clones; 80% to 90% are singletons. Material for sequencing was PBMCs or T cells enriched from blood (not recorded which). The receptors here all came from a woman aged 45 to 65 who had recovered from COVID-19. Each CDR3 is given with its conserved first and last residue. D genes are given only for firm matches. Not every row has a clone size; where given, it reads once, few, many or a size class.

length | J | size | V | D | CDR3 | DNA
15 | TRBJ1-5 | NA | TRBV6-5 | NA | CASTARSGIGQPQHF | TGTGCCAGCACCGCTCGGTCGGGGATAGGTCAGCCCCAGCATTTT
13 | TRBJ1-5 | NA | TRBV28 | NA | CASSLDRNQPQHF | TGTGCCAGCAGTTTAGACAGGAATCAGCCCCAGCATTTT
14 | TRBJ1-1 | NA | TRBV2 | NA | CASPFGGRITEAFF | TGTGCCAGCCCTTTCGGGGGGCGTATCACTGAAGCTTTCTTT
14 | TRBJ1-5 | NA | TRBV5-1 | NA | CASSLEGGNQPQHF | TGCGCCAGCAGCTTGGAAGGGGGAAATCAGCCCCAGCATTTT
14 | TRBJ2-1 | NA | TRBV25-1 | NA | CASSVAGSYNEQFF | TGTGCCAGCAGTGTGGCGGGCTCCTACAATGAGCAGTTCTTC
15 | TRBJ2-1 | NA | TRBV28 | NA | CASSSSSGLRDEQFF | TGTGCCAGCAGTTCTAGTAGCGGACTTCGGGATGAGCAGTTCTTC
14 | TRBJ1-6 | NA | TRBV18 | NA | CASSPDRRNSPLHF | TGTGCCAGCTCACCGGACAGACGGAATTCACCCCTCCACTTT
13 | TRBJ1-2 | NA | TRBV12-3/TRBV12-4 | NA | CASSQPQVYGYTF | TGTGCCAGCAGTCAACCCCAGGTTTATGGCTACACCTTC
13 | TRBJ2-3 | NA | TRBV6-5 | TRBD2 | CASGLAGPDTQYF | TGTGCCAGTGGACTAGCGGGACCAGATACGCAGTATTTT
15 | TRBJ1-6 | few | TRBV3-1/TRBV3-2 | NA | CASSQAQGGNSPLHF | TGTGCCAGCAGCCAGGCGCAAGGAGGTAATTCACCCCTCCACTTT
13 | TRBJ2-7 | NA | TRBV29-1 | NA | CSVEDRAAADQIF | TGCAGCGTTGAAGATCGTGCGGCGGCCGATCAAATATTC
12 | TRBJ1-2 | NA | TRBV27 | NA | CASKGVNYGYTF | TGTGCCAGCAAAGGGGTTAACTATGGCTACACCTTC
17 | TRBJ1-4 | NA | TRBV1 | NA | CTSSPQSKGGHNEKLFF | TGCACCAGCAGCCCTCAGTCTAAGGGAGGGCATAATGAAAAACTGTTTTTT
14 | TRBJ1-2 | NA | TRBV28 | TRBD1 | CASSSADRGYGYTF | TGTGCCAGCAGTTCGGCGGACAGGGGGTATGGCTACACCTTC
14 | TRBJ1-6 | NA | TRBV6-6 | NA | CASSYSSQGAPLHF | TGTGCCAGCAGTTACTCGAGCCAAGGAGCACCCCTCCACTTT
14 | TRBJ2-5 | NA | TRBV7-9 | NA | CASSLHELQETQYF | TGTGCCAGCAGCTTACATGAGTTGCAAGAGACCCAGTACTTC
14 | TRBJ2-7 | few | TRBV5-1 | TRBD2 | CASSPGTSGTSQYF | TGCGCCAGCAGCCCCGGGACTAGCGGGACCTCCCAGTACTTC
13 | TRBJ2-3 | NA | TRBV5-6 | NA | CASSPPRADTQYF | TGTGCCAGCAGCCCGCCGAGGGCAGATACGCAGTATTTT
12 | TRBJ1-2 | NA | TRBV19 | NA | CASSIRVGGYTF | TGTGCCAGTAGTATAAGAGTTGGTGGCTACACCTTC
11 | TRBJ1-2 | NA | TRBV20-1 | NA | CSARNSYGYTF | TGCAGTGCTAGGAATAGCTATGGCTACACCTTC
13 | TRBJ2-5 | NA | TRBV28 | NA | CATATTVKETQYF | TGTGCCACCGCAACGACAGTTAAAGAGACCCAGTACTTC
16 | TRBJ1-1 | NA | TRBV29-1 | TRBD1 | CSADPDRGHLGTEAFF | TGCAGCGCCGACCCCGACAGGGGCCATTTGGGCACTGAAGCTTTCTTT
15 | TRBJ2-3 | NA | TRBV4-2 | NA | CASSQVDSDTDTQYF | TGTGCCAGCAGCCAAGTCGACAGTGACACAGATACGCAGTATTTT
15 | TRBJ1-1 | NA | TRBV9 | NA | CASSVEGDLGTEAFF | TGTGCCAGCAGCGTAGAGGGGGATTTGGGGACTGAAGCTTTCTTT
13 | TRBJ1-5 | NA | TRBV28 | NA | CASSFTGNQPQHF | TGTGCCAGCAGTTTTACAGGCAATCAGCCCCAGCATTTT
14 | TRBJ2-7 | once | TRBV19 | TRBD1 | CASSMGTGVEEQYF | TGTGCCAGTAGTATGGGGACAGGGGTAGAAGAGCAGTACTTC
15 | TRBJ1-6 | NA | TRBV19 | TRBD1 | CASGDRPEDNSPLHF | TGTGCCAGCGGGGACAGGCCTGAAGATAATTCACCCCTCCACTTT
14 | TRBJ1-5 | NA | TRBV27 | NA | CASSTGGSNQPQHF | TGTGCCAGCAGTACAGGAGGGAGCAATCAGCCCCAGCATTTT
16 | TRBJ1-6 | NA | TRBV2 | TRBD1 | CASSIYGTGEGSPLHF | TGTGCCAGCAGTATCTACGGGACAGGAGAAGGTTCACCCCTCCACTTT
15 | TRBJ2-2 | NA | TRBV18 | NA | CASSPLGQRTGELFF | TGTGCCAGCTCACCGCTGGGACAACGGACCGGGGAGCTGTTTTTT
14 | TRBJ1-1 | few | TRBV18 | NA | CASSETEGNTEAFF | TGTGCCAGCTCAGAAACAGAGGGGAACACTGAAGCTTTCTTT
12 | TRBJ2-1 | NA | TRBV7-2 | NA | CASSLYGDEQFF | TGTGCCAGCAGCCTATATGGTGATGAGCAGTTCTTC
16 | TRBJ2-7 | NA | TRBV19 | NA | CASSIFPGPAGYEQYF | TGTGCCAGTAGTATTTTCCCCGGACCTGCGGGCTACGAGCAGTACTTC
16 | TRBJ2-1 | NA | TRBV3-1/TRBV3-2 | TRBD2 | CASSQVSQRGGNEQFF | TGTGCCAGCAGCCAAGTATCCCAGCGGGGAGGTAATGAGCAGTTCTTC
13 | TRBJ1-1 | NA | TRBV5-1 | NA | CASSPRTRTEAFF | TGCGCCAGCAGCCCCCGGACAAGAACTGAAGCTTTCTTT
15 | TRBJ1-6 | NA | TRBV6-5 | NA | CASRAAIGANSPLHF | TGTGCCAGCAGAGCTGCCATAGGGGCGAATTCACCCCTCCACTTT
15 | TRBJ2-7 | NA | TRBV28 | NA | CASSPLGQGGHEQYF | TGTGCCAGCAGTCCCCTGGGCCAGGGCGGACACGAGCAGTACTTC
12 | TRBJ1-2 | few | TRBV28 | NA | CASSFTWYGYTF | TGTGCCAGCAGCTTTACATGGTATGGCTACACCTTC
16 | TRBJ2-4 | NA | TRBV27 | NA | CASSSQGLQAKNIQYF | TGTGCCAGCAGTTCACAGGGTCTTCAAGCCAAAAACATTCAGTACTTC
12 | TRBJ1-2 | NA | TRBV15 | NA | CATSNPGYGYTF | TGTGCCACCAGCAATCCGGGCTATGGCTACACCTTC
15 | TRBJ2-1 | NA | TRBV7-8 | NA | CASSSMARGHNEQFF | TGTGCCAGCAGCTCAATGGCGCGGGGGCACAATGAGCAGTTCTTC
13 | TRBJ2-1 | NA | TRBV29-1 | TRBD1 | CSVDLNRGNEQFF | TGCAGCGTTGACCTAAACAGGGGTAATGAGCAGTTCTTC
14 | TRBJ2-1 | few | TRBV14 | NA | CASSLSSPYNEQFF | TGTGCCAGCAGCCTGTCTAGTCCCTACAATGAGCAGTTCTTC
12 | TRBJ1-3 | NA | TRBV28 | NA | CASSPSGNTIYF | TGTGCCAGCAGCCCTTCTGGAAACACCATATATTTT
16 | TRBJ2-1 | NA | TRBV11-3 | TRBD2 | CASSLGRLAHYNEQFF | TGTGCCAGCAGCTTAGGAAGACTAGCGCACTACAATGAGCAGTTCTTC
15 | TRBJ1-4 | NA | TRBV5-1 | NA | CASSLVGGTNEKLFF | TGCGCCAGCAGCTTGGTCGGGGGGACTAATGAAAAACTGTTTTTT
16 | TRBJ2-3 | NA | TRBV5-1 | TRBD1 | CASSLEGQMNTDTQYF | TGCGCCAGCAGCTTGGAGGGACAGATGAACACAGATACGCAGTATTTT
12 | TRBJ2-7 | NA | TRBV29-1 | NA | CSAIQGTGEQYF | TGCAGCGCCATACAGGGAACGGGGGAGCAGTACTTC
16 | TRBJ2-2 | NA | TRBV5-1 | NA | CASSLWAGLNTGELFF | TGCGCCAGCAGCTTGTGGGCAGGACTGAACACCGGGGAGCTGTTTTTT
16 | TRBJ2-5 | NA | TRBV29-1 | TRBD2 | CSVETWTSVLGETQYF | TGCAGCGTTGAAACTTGGACTAGCGTTTTAGGAGAGACCCAGTACTTC
14 | TRBJ2-2 | few | TRBV6-5 | NA | CASTRPSGTGELFF | TGTGCCAGCACCCGGCCCTCGGGCACCGGGGAGCTGTTTTTT
14 | TRBJ2-1 | few | TRBV19 | TRBD2 | CASSPKRGMNEQFF | TGTGCCAGTAGTCCCAAGCGGGGAATGAATGAGCAGTTCTTC